The clone carrying this T cell receptor (beta chain) was detected only a few times. Its antigen is unknown. The data stem from a study of T cells in Graves' hyperthyroidism and ophthalmopathy. In the study overall: It was at initial diagnosis, before any treatment, that peripheral blood was collected. The study, taken as a whole, reports: Most thyroid clonotypes expanded above 0.001 were also detected in blood.

The CDR3 regions of TCR beta were amplified from RNA transcripts. The HTBI primer set was used in a first-round RT-PCR of the TCR CDR3. TCRdb reanalysed the multiplex PCR reads using MiXCR and keeps one entry per CDR3 protein. This sample has hundreds of thousands of distinct CDR3 sequences, with roughly 16% found just once. Looked up from germline, CDR1 is MNHNS and CDR2 is SASEGT. The CDR3 contains 16 residues. V lost 4 bases to trimming and J lost 8 bases; unmatched junction nucleotides: 15. Sequenced: blood. This chain joins TRBV6-1 and TRBJ1-2; 8 nucleotides match TRBD1. The origin of this receptor is a woman aged 40 to 55 with Graves' ophthalmopathy. The CDR3 is CASSAHGQGALGGYTF. CDR3 bases: TGTGCCAGCAGTGCCCATGGACAGGGCGCTTTGGGCGGCTACACCTTC.